This T cell receptor (beta chain) was found in a study of T cells in Graves' hyperthyroidism and ophthalmopathy. Findings of the study overall: Ophthalmopathy was separated from stable hyperthyroidism by a 13 V-J model.

RNA transcripts yielded amplified TCR beta CDR3 regions. HTBI primers were employed in a first-round RT-PCR of the TCR CDR3. TCRdb itself ran the multiplex PCR reads through MiXCR, one entry per CDR3 protein. Of 400,000 to 600,000 distinct CDR3 sequences detected, roughly 15% appear once; the ten largest clones hold approximately 32%. Germline loops: CDR1 SGHRS, CDR2 YFSETQ. The CDR3 runs 15 residues. V gave up 4 bases and J gave up 8 bases, with 21 bases separating them. As concerns this clonotype: Its cognate antigen is unknown.

The chain joins TRBV5-1 to TRBJ1-2, with D perhaps TRBD1 (6 bases). Sequencing was done on a sample of blood. The clonotype originates from a woman younger than 45 with Graves' ophthalmopathy. CDR3 in DNA: TGCGCCAGCAGCCCTCCGGGACAATCCACTAAGGGCTACACCTTC. Translating gives CASSPPGQSTKGYTF.